These 3 T cell receptor beta chains were all obtained from the same sample, sequenced in a study of cytomegalovirus exposure and HLA in healthy donors (dated by TCRdb to 2015 to 2018). Library preparation was by the immunoSEQ multiplex PCR assay. A mixture of 60 forward primers for TCR Vbeta segments and 13 reverse primers for TCR Jbeta segments was used in the multiplex PCR. TCRdb stores this immuneACCESS table with in-frame sequences only. Part of the clones is absent; in the studies checked, under half of the shortfall reflects unresolved V genes, and no reason is known for the rest. This sample lists about 200,000 clones; around 90% were detected once. Together, the top ten hold 1.5% to 2% of the sample. The sequenced sample consisted of PBMCs. The source is a woman under 30 in good health and CMV-seronegative.

CDR3 bases: TGTGCCAGTAGTGCTCGGGACACTGAAGCTTTCTTT. Translated, it gives CASSARDTEAFF. The rearrangement joins TRBV19 to TRBJ1-1, with D hard to call. V lost 5 bases and J lost 3, with 7 bases in between. CDR3 length: 12 residues. Germline V lookup: CDR1 LNHDA, CDR2 SQIVND (reference sequence).

This clone was picked up one time. This rearrangement joins TRBV9 to TRBJ1-2, with D possibly being TRBD1 (6 bases). The V gene's germline CDR1 is SGDLS and CDR2 YYNGEE. Trimming took off 0 bases at V and 4 bases at J, with 16 bases between the two ends. CDR3 length equals 16 residues. The CDR3 coding sequence is TGTGCCAGCAGCGTAGGGGGGCCACATTTGGGCTATGGCTACACCTTC. This codes for CASSVGGPHLGYGYTF.

V gene TRBV6-1 combines with J gene TRBJ1-2; the D gene is possibly TRBD1 (5 bases). The V end was cut by 4 bases, the J end by 5 bases, with 20 bases between. CDR1 MNHNS and CDR2 SASEGT come from the germline V gene. This CDR3 is built from 16 residues. Written as DNA, the CDR3 is TGTGCCAGCAGTGCGTTAGACAGCACCGCCTTTTATGGCTACACCTTC. Its translation: CASSALDSTAFYGYTF.